One sample yielded the 2 T cell receptor beta chains listed below, sequenced in a study of cytomegalovirus exposure and HLA in healthy donors. The PCR ran on 60 Vbeta and 13 Jbeta primers. Assay: immunoSEQ multiplex PCR; the TCRdb copy retains only in-frame clones and omits some. The data show some 130,000 clones, with roughly 70% seen just once and over 2.5% held by the top ten. Sequencing was done on a sample of PBMCs. The receptors derive from a man in his forties in good health and CMV-seronegative.

J is TRBJ2-1 and V is TRBV10-3; 12 bases line up with TRBD2. The V gene's germline CDR1 is ENHRY and CDR2 SYGVKD. Trimming took 6 bases from V and 4 from J; bases not matched to a gene: 10. This CDR3 has 17 amino acids. Here the CDR3 reads CAIRLSGLAGTYNEQFF. In DNA form, the CDR3 reads TGTGCCATCAGGTTATCGGGACTAGCGGGTACTTACAATGAGCAGTTCTTC.

J is TRBJ1-5 and V is TRBV6-5, with D possibly being TRBD1 (6 bases). Germline V CDR1 and CDR2: MNHEY, SVGAGI. The CDR3 has 15 amino acids. The germline V and J ends were trimmed by 4 bases and 5 bases, with 15 bases remaining between them. The DNA for the CDR3 is TGTGCCAGCAGTTTTGGGCGGGGGGCCGATCAGCCCCAGCATTTT. Its protein product is CASSFGRGADQPQHF.